This T cell receptor beta chain was captured in a study of technical replicates of blood from a few donors. This CDR3 has 14 residues. The V end was cut by 2 bases, the J end by 0 bases, with 8 bases between. Germline lookup yields CDR1 LNHDA and CDR2 SQIVND (reference sequence). TCRdb keeps only in-frame clones here, not all; method: immunoSEQ multiplex PCR. The table shows 9,500 to 15,000 clones, with 85% to 95% occurring only once. This sequence joins TRBV19 and TRBJ2-7; maybe TRBD1 (5 bases). This sequence was found in a human donor in good health. The sample was PBMCs. The CDR3 is CASSIQGSSYEQYF. The CDR3 DNA follows: TGTGCCAGTAGTATACAGGGCAGCTCCTACGAGCAGTACTTC.